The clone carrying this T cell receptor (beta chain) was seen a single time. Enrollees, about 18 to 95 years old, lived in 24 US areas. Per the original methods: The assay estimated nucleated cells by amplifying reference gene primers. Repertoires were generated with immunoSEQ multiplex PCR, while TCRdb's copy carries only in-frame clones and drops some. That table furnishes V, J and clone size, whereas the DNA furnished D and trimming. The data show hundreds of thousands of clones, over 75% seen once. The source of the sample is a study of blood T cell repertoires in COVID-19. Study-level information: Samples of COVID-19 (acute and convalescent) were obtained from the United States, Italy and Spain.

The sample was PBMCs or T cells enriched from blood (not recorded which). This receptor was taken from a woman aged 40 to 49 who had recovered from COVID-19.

CDR3 DNA: TGTGCCAGCAGCTTCCGGGACACCGAAGAGACCCAGTACTTC. Translation: CASSFRDTEETQYF. The chain uses TRBV11-1 and TRBJ2-5; D possibly corresponds to TRBD1 (6 bases). The CDR3 contains 14 residues. The V gene's germline CDR1 is SGHAT and CDR2 FQDESV (reference sequence). With 3 bases removed from V and 3 bases from J, the gap between germline ends came to 11 bases.